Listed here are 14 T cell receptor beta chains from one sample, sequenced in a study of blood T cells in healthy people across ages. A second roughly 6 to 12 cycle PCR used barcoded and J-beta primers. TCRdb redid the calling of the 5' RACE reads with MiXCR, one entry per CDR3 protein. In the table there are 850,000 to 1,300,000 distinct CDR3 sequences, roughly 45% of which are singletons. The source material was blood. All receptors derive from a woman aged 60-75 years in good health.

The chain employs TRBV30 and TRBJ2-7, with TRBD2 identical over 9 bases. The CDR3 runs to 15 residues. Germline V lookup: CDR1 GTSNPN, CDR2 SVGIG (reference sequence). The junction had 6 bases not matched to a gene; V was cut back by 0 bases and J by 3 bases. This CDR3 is CAWSVLPSGIYEQYF. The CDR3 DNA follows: TGTGCCTGGAGTGTACTCCCTAGCGGGATCTACGAGCAGTACTTC.

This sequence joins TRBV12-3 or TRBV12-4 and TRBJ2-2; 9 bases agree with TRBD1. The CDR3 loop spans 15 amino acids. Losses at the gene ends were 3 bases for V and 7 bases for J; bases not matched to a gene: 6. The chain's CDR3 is CASSFSGQGHGELFF. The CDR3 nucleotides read TGTGCCAGCAGTTTTTCGGGACAGGGACACGGGGAGCTGTTTTTT.

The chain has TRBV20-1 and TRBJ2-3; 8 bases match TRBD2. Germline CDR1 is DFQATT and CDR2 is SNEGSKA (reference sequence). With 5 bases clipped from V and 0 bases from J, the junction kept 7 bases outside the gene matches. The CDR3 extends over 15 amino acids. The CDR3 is CSAPPTSASTDTQYF. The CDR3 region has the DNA TGCAGTGCTCCTCCGACTAGCGCGAGCACAGATACGCAGTATTTT.

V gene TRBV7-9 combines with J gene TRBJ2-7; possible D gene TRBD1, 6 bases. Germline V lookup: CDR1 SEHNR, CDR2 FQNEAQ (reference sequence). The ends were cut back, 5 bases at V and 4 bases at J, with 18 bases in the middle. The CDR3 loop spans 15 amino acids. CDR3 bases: TGTGCCAGCAGCCCGCGACAGGCCTCCTTTTACGAGCAGTACTTC. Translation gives CASSPRQASFYEQYF.

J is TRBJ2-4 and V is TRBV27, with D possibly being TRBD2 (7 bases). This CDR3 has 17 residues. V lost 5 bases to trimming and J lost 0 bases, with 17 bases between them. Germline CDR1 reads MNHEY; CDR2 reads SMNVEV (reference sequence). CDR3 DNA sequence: TGTGCCAGCAGTCCGAGGGGGGGATGGTTAGCCAAAAACATTCAGTACTTC. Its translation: CASSPRGGWLAKNIQYF.

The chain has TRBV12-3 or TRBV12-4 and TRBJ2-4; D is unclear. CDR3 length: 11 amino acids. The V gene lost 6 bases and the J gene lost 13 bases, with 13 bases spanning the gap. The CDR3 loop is CASRLRDEQYF. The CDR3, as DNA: TGTGCCAGCAGGTTGCGTGATGAGCAGTACTTC.

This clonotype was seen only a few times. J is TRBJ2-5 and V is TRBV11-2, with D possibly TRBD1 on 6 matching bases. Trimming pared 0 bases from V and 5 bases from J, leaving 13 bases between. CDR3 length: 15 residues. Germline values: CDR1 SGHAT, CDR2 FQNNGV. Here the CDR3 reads CASSLDGGLRETQYF. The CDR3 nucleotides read TGTGCCAGCAGCTTAGATGGGGGCCTACGGGAGACCCAGTACTTC.

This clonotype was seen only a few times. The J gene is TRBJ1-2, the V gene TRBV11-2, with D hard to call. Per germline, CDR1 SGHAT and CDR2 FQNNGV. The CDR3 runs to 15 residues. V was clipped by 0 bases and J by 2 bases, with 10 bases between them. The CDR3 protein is CASSLESVPNYGYTF. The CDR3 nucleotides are TGTGCCAGCAGCTTAGAATCAGTCCCAAACTATGGCTACACCTTC.

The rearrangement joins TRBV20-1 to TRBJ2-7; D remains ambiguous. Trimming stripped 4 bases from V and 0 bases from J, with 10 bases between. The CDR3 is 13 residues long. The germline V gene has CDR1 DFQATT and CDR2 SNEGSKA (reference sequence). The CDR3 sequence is CSAMAPSSYEQYF. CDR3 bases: TGCAGTGCTATGGCCCCGAGCTCCTACGAGCAGTACTTC.

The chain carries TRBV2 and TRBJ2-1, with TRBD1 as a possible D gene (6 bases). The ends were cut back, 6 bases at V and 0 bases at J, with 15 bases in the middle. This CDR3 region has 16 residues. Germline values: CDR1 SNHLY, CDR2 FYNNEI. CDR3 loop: CASRSRGRSSYNEQFF. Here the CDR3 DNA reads TGTGCCAGCAGATCCAGGGGCCGCAGCTCCTACAATGAGCAGTTCTTC.

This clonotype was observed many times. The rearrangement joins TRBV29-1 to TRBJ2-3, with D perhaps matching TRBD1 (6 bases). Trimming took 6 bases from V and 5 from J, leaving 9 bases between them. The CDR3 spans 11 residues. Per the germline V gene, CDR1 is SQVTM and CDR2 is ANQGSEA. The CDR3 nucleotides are TGCAGCGTCGTCAGGGGAGATACGCAGTATTTT. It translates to CSVVRGDTQYF.

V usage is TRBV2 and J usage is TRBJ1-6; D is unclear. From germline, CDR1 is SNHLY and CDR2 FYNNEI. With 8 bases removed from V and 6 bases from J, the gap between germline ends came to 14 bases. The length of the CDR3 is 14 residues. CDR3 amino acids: CASGEGSSNSPLHF. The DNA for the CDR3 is TGTGCCAGCGGCGAGGGCAGCAGTAATTCACCCCTCCACTTT.

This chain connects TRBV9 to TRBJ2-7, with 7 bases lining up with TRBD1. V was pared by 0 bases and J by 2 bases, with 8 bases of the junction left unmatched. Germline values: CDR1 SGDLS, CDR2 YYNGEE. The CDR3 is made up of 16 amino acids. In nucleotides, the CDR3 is TGTGCCAGCAGCGTAGGGTCAGGGGGTCTTACCTACGAGCAGTACTTC. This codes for CASSVGSGGLTYEQYF.

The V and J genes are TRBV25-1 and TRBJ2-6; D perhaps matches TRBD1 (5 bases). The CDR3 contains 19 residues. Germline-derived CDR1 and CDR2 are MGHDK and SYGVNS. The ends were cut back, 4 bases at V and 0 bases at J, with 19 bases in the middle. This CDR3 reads CASSGRQLGLSSGANVLTF. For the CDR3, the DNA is TGTGCCAGCAGTGGGCGACAGCTAGGATTGAGCTCTGGGGCCAACGTCCTGACTTTC.